This entry features one TCR beta chain sequence. These data are taken from a study of blood T cell repertoires in COVID-19. Trimming removed 3 bases at V and 3 bases at J, with 9 bases between. The V gene's germline CDR1 is GTSNPN and CDR2 SVGIG (reference sequence). The CDR3 length is 13 residues. Original processing notes: For nucleated cells, counts were estimated from reference gene primer amplification. Clones were read by immunoSEQ multiplex PCR, and TCRdb kept only the in-frame ones, dropping some. Clone size and V and J calls were adopted from that table, with D and trimming inferred from the DNA. The table shows approximately 240,000 clones, with just under 85% occurring only once.

The sample was peripheral blood. V gene TRBV30 combines with J gene TRBJ1-5; no clear D. The sequence derives from a man over 45 with acute or convalescent COVID-19. CDR3 amino acids: CAWSLQHNQPQHF. The CDR3 DNA reads TGTGCCTGGAGCCTTCAACACAATCAGCCCCAGCATTTT.